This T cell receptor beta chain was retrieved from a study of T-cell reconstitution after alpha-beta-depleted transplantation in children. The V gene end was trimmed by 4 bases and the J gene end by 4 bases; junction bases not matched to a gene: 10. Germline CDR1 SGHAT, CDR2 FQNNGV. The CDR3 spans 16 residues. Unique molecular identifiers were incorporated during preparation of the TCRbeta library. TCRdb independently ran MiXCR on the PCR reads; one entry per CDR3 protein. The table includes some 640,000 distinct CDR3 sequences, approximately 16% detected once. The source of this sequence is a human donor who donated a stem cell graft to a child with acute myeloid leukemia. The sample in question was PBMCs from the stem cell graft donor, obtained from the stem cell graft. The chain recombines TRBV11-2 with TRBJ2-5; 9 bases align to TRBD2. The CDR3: CASSSRLAAVGETQYF. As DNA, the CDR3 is TGTGCCAGCAGCTCTAGACTAGCGGCTGTTGGAGAGACCCAGTACTTC.